One T cell receptor (beta chain) is described in this entry. The sample has other DNA sequences that encode this CDR3 too. This sample was included in a study of shared clonotypes between healthy human individuals. TCRdb's copy holds only in-frame clones and misses some; the assay was immunoSEQ multiplex PCR. The data show some 2.3 million clones, more than 80% seen once. The material sequenced was naive CD4+ T cells from PBMCs. Subset given: CD45RA+ positively selected. The clonotype originates from a young man in good health. Some clones in this sample may be carry-over from other donors' samples.

The CDR3 region is CASSPLESYGYTF. The CDR3 nucleotides are TGTGCCAGCTCACCTCTTGAATCTTATGGCTACACCTTC. J is TRBJ1-2 and V is TRBV18, with unresolved D. V was cut by 3 bases and J by 5 bases, with 10 bases left in between. Germline V gives CDR1 KGHSH, CDR2 LQKENI. The CDR3 runs to 13 residues.